The next 11 T cell receptor beta chains were all read from a single sample in a study of shared clonotypes between healthy human individuals. The protocol was immunoSEQ multiplex PCR, while the TCRdb copy is restricted to in-frame clones and leaves out a portion. The sample has 980,000 or so clones, 76% seen once. Sequencing used memory CD4+ T cells sorted from blood. Subset of the sample: CD45RA-negative fraction. These receptors were obtained from a man aged 18 to 35 in good health.

This chain uses TRBV29-1 with TRBJ1-2; D gene unclear. The V gene lost 0 bases and the J gene lost 8 bases, with 16 bases spanning the gap. The CDR3 totals 14 residues. Germline CDR1 SQVTM, CDR2 ANQGSEA. The CDR3, as DNA: TGCAGCGTTGAAGATTGGGAGGGAACTCGGGGCTACACCTTC. Translating it yields CSVEDWEGTRGYTF.

At least ten counts were recorded for this clone. The genes are TRBV4-1 and TRBJ1-2; 8 bases map to TRBD1. The CDR3 length is 15 residues. The junction had 10 bases not matched to a gene; V was cut back by 4 bases and J by 6 bases. Germline CDR1 reads MGHRA; CDR2 reads YSYEKL. CDR3: CASSPGTGSSDGYTF. The DNA for the CDR3 is TGCGCCAGCAGCCCCGGGACAGGTTCCTCCGATGGCTACACCTTC.

The chain uses TRBV27 and TRBJ2-5, with 10 bases that match TRBD2. In germline, CDR1 is MNHEY, CDR2 SMNVEV (reference sequence). The CDR3 runs to 14 residues. Trimming took 5 bases from V and 1 from J; bases not matched to a gene: 1. CDR3 in amino acids: CASSSGRAQETQYF. Here the CDR3 DNA reads TGTGCCAGCAGTAGCGGGAGGGCCCAAGAGACCCAGTACTTC.

This rearrangement joins TRBV19 to TRBJ2-2; D gene ambiguous. The germline CDR1 and CDR2 sequences are LNHDA and SQIVND (reference sequence). The CDR3 loop spans 14 amino acids. V was shortened by 3 bases and J by 0 bases, with 5 bases between the two germline ends. As DNA, the CDR3 is TGTGCCAGTAGTATGGGGTCGAACACCGGGGAGCTGTTTTTT. Its translation is CASSMGSNTGELFF.

The chain uses TRBV18 and TRBJ2-7; D not certain. The CDR3 is made up of 16 amino acids. Germline V gene lookup returns CDR1 KGHSH and CDR2 LQKENI. Trimming took off 4 bases at V and 2 bases at J, with 18 bases between the two ends. CDR3 residues: CASSRTGSSSAYEQYF. The CDR3 DNA follows: TGTGCCAGCTCACGAACGGGCAGCAGTTCGGCCTACGAGCAGTACTTC.

V usage is TRBV18 and J usage is TRBJ1-3, with D possibly matching TRBD1 (5 bases). The CDR3 runs to 17 residues. Germline loops: CDR1 KGHSH, CDR2 LQKENI. Trimming removed 2 bases from V and 4 bases from J, with 18 bases in between. This CDR3 is CASSPVSGQAAGNTIYF. The CDR3 bases are TGTGCCAGCTCACCAGTTTCGGGGCAAGCGGCGGGAAACACCATATATTTT.

This rearrangement joins TRBV18 to TRBJ2-3, with 12 bases fitting TRBD2. The CDR3 extends over 17 amino acids. CDR1 KGHSH and CDR2 LQKENI come from the germline V gene. V lost 1 base and J lost 6; bases outside the gene matches: 8. CDR3 in DNA: TGTGCCAGCTCACCACTCCTAGCGGGAGGGCCAGGGGATACGCAGTATTTT. Encoded protein: CASSPLLAGGPGDTQYF.

V and J are TRBV28 and TRBJ1-1; TRBD1 matches 8 bases. Germline V CDR1 and CDR2: MDHEN, SYDVKM. CDR3 size: 14 residues. V shed 8 bases and J 2 bases; nucleotides not matched to a gene: 7. The CDR3 nucleotides read TGTGCCAGCGGCCTTACAGGGGGTAACACTGAAGCTTTCTTT. It is translated as CASGLTGGNTEAFF.

This chain links TRBV5-8 with TRBJ1-5, with 7 bases aligning to TRBD1. The trim removed 4 bases at V and 2 bases at J, leaving 9 bases unmatched. This CDR3 spans 16 amino acids. Germline CDR1 reads SGHTS; CDR2 reads YDEGEE. In DNA form, the CDR3 reads TGTGCCAGCAGCCGCAGGGGGGTGGGGGGCAATCAGCCCCAGCATTTT. This codes for CASSRRGVGGNQPQHF.

The chain recombines TRBV5-4 with TRBJ2-3, with no clear D. In germline, CDR1 is SGHNT, CDR2 YYREEE (reference sequence). Between the trimmed V and J ends, which lost 1 base and 1 base, there was a span of 7 bases. CDR3 length equals 14 residues. DNA of the CDR3: TGTGCCAGCAGCTTGTCCTTAGGCACAGATACGCAGTATTTT. Its protein is CASSLSLGTDTQYF.

The gene calls are TRBV5-3 and TRBJ2-7; 8 bases fit TRBD1. TRBV5-3 is placed among ORFs of uncertain function. This CDR3 is 15 amino acids long. Germline trimming cut 3 bases from V and 3 bases from J; bases unmatched to any gene: 8. CDR3 sequence (DNA): TGTGCCAGAAGCTGGCAGGGGGCGAAAAACTACGAGCAGTACTTC. Translation: CARSWQGAKNYEQYF.